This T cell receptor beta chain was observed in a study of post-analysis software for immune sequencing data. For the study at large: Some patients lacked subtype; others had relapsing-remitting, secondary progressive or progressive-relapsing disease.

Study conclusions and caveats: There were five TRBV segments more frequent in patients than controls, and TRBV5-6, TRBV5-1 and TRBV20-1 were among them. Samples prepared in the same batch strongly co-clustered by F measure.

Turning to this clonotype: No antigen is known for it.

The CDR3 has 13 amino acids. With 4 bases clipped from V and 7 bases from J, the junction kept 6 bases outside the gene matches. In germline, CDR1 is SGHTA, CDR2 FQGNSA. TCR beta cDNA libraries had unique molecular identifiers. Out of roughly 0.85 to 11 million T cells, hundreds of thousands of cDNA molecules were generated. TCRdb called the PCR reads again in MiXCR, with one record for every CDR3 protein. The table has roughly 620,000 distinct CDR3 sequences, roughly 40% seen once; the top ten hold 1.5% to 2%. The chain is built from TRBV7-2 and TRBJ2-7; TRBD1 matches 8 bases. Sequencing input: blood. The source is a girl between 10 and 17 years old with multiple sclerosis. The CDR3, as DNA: TGTGCCAGCAGCTCACGGACAGGGCAAGAGCAGTACTTC. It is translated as CASSSRTGQEQYF. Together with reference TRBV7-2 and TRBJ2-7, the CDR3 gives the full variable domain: GAGVSQSPSNKVTEKGKDVELRCDPISGHTALYWYRQSLGQGLEFLIYFQGNSAPDKSGLPSDRFSAERTGGSVSTLTIQRTQQEDSAVYLCASSSRTGQEQYFGPGTRLTVT.